This TCR beta chain came from a study of blood T cell repertoires in COVID-19. Background on the study: Donors in the United States, Italy and Spain gave samples during acute or convalescent COVID-19.

In this sample, this clone turned up a few times. Some clones are missing from TCRdb's copy, which holds only in-frame ones; the method was immunoSEQ multiplex PCR. This sample yields 390,000 or so clones, of which 75% to 90% are seen a single time; about 1% belongs to the top ten. The CDR3 contains 13 residues. V was cut by 4 bases and J by 8 bases, with 13 bases left in between. Germline loops: CDR1 SGHNT, CDR2 YYREEE (reference sequence). The chain has TRBV5-4 and TRBJ2-1, with D unclear. This receptor was identified in a man between 18 and 35 years old who had recovered from COVID-19. The sequenced material came from PBMCs or T cells enriched from blood (not recorded which). The CDR3 DNA reads as TGTGCCAGCAGCCTGGGAAGAGTCGATGAGCAGTTCTTC. Translation: CASSLGRVDEQFF.